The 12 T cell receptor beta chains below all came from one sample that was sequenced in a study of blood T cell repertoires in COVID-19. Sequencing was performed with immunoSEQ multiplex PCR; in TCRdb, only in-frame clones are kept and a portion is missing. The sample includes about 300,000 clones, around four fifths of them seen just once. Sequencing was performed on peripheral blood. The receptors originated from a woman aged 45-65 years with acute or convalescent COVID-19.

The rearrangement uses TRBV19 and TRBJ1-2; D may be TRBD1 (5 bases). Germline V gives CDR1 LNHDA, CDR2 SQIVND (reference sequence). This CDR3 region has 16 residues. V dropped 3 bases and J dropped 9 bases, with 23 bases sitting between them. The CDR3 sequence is CASSIAPRREGASYTF. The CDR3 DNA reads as TGTGCCAGTAGTATCGCTCCACGGCGGGAAGGGGCGAGCTACACCTTC. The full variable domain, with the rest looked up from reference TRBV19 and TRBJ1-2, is DGGITQSPKYLFRKEGQNVTLSCEQNLNHDAMYWYRQDPGQGLRLIYYSQIVNDFQKGDIAEGYSVSREKKESFPLTVTSAQKNPTAFYLCASSIAPRREGASYTFGSGTRLTVV.

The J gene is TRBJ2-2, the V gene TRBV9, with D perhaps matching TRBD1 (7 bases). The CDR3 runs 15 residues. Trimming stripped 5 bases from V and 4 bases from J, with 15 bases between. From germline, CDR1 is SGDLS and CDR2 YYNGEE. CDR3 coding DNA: TGTGCCAGCAGAGGCGGGACAGTCGGCACCGGGGAGCTGTTTTTT. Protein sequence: CASRGGTVGTGELFF.

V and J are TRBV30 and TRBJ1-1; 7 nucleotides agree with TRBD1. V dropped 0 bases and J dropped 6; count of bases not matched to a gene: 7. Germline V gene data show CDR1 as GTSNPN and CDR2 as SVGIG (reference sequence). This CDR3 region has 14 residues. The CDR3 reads CAWSVKGARAEAFF. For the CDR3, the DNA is TGTGCCTGGAGTGTAAAGGGGGCCAGGGCTGAAGCTTTCTTT.

CDR3 sequence: CASSEAWRGGSGQYV. The CDR3 DNA follows: TGTGCCAGCAGTGAAGCATGGAGGGGGGGTAGTGGGCAGTACGTC. The V and J genes are TRBV6-1 and TRBJ2-7, with D possibly matching TRBD2 (7 bases). The CDR3 sequence is 15 residues long. Germline lookup yields CDR1 MNHNS and CDR2 SASEGT. Trimming took off 0 bases at V and 9 bases at J, with 18 bases between the two ends.

CDR3 DNA: TGTGCCAGCAGCTTGGCGGACAGCCGGACGTACTTC. It yields the protein CASSLADSRTYF. This rearrangement joins TRBV5-8 to TRBJ2-7; TRBD1 is a possible D gene (6 bases). Germline CDR1 SGHTS, CDR2 YDEGEE. This CDR3 region has 12 residues. V shed 0 bases and J shed 12 bases, with 13 bases lying between them.

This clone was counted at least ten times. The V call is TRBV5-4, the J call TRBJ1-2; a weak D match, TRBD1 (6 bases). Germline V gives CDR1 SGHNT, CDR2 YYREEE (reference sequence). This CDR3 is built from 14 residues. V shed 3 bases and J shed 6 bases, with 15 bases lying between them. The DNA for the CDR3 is TGTGCCAGCAGCTGGGACGGTCCAGGGGATGGCTACACCTTC. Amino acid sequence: CASSWDGPGDGYTF.

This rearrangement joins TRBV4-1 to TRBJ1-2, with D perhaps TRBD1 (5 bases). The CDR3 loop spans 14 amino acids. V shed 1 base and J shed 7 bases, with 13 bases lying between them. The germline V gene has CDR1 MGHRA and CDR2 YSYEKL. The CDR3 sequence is CASSQVGASPGYTF. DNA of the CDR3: TGCGCCAGCAGCCAAGTTGGGGCCTCGCCTGGCTACACCTTC.

The CDR3: CATLDITLAKNIQYF. CDR3 DNA sequence: TGTGCCACCTTAGACATAACCTTAGCCAAAAACATTCAGTACTTC. This rearrangement joins TRBV19 to TRBJ2-4; D unresolved. The germline V gene has CDR1 LNHDA and CDR2 SQIVND (reference sequence). V was shortened by 10 bases and J by 0 bases, with 16 bases between the two germline ends. This CDR3 is built from 15 residues.

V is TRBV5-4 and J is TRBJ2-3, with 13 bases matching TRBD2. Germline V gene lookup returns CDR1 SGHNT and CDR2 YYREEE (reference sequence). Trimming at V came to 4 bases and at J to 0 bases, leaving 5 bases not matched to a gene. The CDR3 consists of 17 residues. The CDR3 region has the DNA TGTGCCAGCAGCCAGGGACTAGCGGGGAGCAGCACAGATACGCAGTATTTT. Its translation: CASSQGLAGSSTDTQYF.

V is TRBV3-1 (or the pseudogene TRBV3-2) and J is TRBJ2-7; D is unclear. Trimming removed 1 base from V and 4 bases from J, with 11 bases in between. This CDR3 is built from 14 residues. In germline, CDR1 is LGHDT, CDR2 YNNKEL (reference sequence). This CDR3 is CASSQARVGYEQYF. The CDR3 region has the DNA TGTGCCAGCAGCCAAGCCCGGGTTGGATACGAGCAGTACTTC.

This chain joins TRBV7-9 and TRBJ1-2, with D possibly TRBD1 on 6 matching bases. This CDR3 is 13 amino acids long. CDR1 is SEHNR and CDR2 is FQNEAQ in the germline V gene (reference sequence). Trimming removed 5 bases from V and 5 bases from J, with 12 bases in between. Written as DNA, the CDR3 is TGTGCCAGCAGCGAAAAAGGACAGTATGGCTACACCTTC. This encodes CASSEKGQYGYTF.

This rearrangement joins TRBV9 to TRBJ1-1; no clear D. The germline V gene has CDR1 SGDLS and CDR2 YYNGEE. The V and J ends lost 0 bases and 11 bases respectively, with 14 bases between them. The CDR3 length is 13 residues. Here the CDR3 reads CASSVGSGGPAFF. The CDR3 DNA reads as TGTGCCAGCAGCGTAGGGTCAGGTGGTCCGGCTTTCTTT.